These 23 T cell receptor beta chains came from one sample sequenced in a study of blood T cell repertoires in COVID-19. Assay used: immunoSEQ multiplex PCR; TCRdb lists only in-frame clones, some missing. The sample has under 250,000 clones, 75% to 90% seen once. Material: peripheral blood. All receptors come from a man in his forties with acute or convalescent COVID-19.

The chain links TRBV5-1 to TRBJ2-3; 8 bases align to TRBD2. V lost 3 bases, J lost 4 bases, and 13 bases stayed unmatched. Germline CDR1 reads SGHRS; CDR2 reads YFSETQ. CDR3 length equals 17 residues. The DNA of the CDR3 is TGCGCCAGCAGCTCCCAACCCAATTCGGGAGGGGCAGATACGCAGTATTTT. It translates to CASSSQPNSGGADTQYF.

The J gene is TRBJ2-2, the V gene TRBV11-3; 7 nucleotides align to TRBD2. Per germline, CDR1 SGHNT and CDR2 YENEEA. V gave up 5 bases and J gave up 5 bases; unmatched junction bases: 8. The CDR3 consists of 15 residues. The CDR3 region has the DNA TGTGCCAGCAGCCCCTTGGGAGGGAGGACCGGGGAGCTGTTTTTT. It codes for CASSPLGGRTGELFF.

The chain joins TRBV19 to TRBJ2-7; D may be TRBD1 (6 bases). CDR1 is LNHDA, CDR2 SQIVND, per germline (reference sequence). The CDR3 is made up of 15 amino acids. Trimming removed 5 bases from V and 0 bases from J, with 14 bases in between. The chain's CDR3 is CASSDGTPLSYEQYF. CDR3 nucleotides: TGTGCCAGTAGTGACGGGACACCACTCTCCTACGAGCAGTACTTC.

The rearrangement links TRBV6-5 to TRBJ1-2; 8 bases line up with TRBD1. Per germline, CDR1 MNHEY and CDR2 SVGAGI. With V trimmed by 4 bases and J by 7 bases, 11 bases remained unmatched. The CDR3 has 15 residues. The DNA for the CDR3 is TGTGCCAGCAGTTTACAACCCGGGACAGGCGGTGGCTACACCTTC. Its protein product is CASSLQPGTGGGYTF.

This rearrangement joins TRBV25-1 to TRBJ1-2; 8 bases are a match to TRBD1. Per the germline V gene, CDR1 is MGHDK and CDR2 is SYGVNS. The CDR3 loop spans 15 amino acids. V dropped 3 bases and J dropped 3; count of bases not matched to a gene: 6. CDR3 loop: CASSDRTGSDYGYTF. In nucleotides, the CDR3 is TGTGCCAGCAGTGACCGGACAGGGTCTGACTATGGCTACACCTTC.

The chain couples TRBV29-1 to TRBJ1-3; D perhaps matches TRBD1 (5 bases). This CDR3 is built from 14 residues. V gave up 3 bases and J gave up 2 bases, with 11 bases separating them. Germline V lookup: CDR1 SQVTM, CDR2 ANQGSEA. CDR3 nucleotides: TGCAGCGTTGAGGGGGGAAAAGCTGGAAACACCATATATTTT. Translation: CSVEGGKAGNTIYF.

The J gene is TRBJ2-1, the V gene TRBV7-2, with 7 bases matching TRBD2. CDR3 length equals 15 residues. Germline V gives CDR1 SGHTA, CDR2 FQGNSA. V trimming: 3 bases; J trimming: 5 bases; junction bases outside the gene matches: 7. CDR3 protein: CASSFRAGVDNEQFF. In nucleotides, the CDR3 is TGTGCCAGCAGCTTTCGGGCGGGAGTAGACAATGAGCAGTTCTTC.

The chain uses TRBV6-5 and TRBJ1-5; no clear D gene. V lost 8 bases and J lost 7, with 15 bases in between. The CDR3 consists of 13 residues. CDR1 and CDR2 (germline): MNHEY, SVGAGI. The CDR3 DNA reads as TGTGCCAGCCAAACAGCCGCAGAGCAGCCCCAGCATTTT. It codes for CASQTAAEQPQHF.

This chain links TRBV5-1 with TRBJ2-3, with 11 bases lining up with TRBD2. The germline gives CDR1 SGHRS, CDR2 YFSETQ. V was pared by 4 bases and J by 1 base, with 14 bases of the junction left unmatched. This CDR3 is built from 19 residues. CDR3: CASSAELAGVRAGTDTQYF. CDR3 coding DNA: TGCGCCAGCAGCGCCGAACTAGCGGGGGTGAGGGCTGGCACAGATACGCAGTATTTT.

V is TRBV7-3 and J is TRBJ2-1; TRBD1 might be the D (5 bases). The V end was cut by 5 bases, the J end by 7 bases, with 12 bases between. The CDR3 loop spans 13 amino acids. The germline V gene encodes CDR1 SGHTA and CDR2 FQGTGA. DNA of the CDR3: TGTGCCAGCAGCGACACGCAGGGTAATGAGCAGTTCTTC. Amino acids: CASSDTQGNEQFF. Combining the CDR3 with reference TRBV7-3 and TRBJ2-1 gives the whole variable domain GAGVSQTPSNKVTEKGKYVELRCDPISGHTALYWYRQSLGQGPEFLIYFQGTGAADDSGLPNDRFFAVRPEGSVSTLKIQRTERGDSAVYLCASSDTQGNEQFFGPGTRLTVL.

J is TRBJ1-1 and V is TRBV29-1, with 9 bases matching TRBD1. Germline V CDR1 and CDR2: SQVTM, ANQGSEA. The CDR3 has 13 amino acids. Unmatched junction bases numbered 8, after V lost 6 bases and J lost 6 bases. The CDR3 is CSVGGTGYAEAFF. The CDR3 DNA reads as TGCAGCGTAGGTGGGACAGGGTACGCTGAAGCTTTCTTT. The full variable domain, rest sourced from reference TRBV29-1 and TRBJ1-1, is SAVISQKPSRDICQRGTSLTIQCQVDSQVTMMFWYRQQPGQSLTLIATANQGSEATYESGFVIDKFPISRPNLTFSTLTVSNMSPEDSSIYLCSVGGTGYAEAFFGQGTRLTVV.

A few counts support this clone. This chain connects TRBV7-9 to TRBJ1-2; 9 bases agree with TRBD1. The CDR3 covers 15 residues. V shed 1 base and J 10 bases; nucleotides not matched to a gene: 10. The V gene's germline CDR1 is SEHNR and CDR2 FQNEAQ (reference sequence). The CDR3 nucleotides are TGTGCCAGCAGCTTAGACGGGACAGGGTGGCCCACCTACACCTTC. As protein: CASSLDGTGWPTYTF.

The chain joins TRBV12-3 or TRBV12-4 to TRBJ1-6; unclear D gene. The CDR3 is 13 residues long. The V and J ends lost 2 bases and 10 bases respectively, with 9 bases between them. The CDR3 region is CASSLTGKSPLHF. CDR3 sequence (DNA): TGTGCCAGCAGTTTAACGGGGAAATCACCCCTCCACTTT.

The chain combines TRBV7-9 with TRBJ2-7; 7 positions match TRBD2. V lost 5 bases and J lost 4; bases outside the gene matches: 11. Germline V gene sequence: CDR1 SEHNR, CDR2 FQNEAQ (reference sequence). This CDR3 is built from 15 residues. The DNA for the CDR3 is TGTGCCAGCAGCCGTAAAGGGGCGGGGGAATACGAGCAGTACTTC. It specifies CASSRKGAGEYEQYF. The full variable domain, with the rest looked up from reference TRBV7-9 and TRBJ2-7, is DTGVSQNPRHKITKRGQNVTFRCDPISEHNRLYWYRQTLGQGPEFLTYFQNEAQLEKSRLLSDRFSAERPKGSFSTLEIQRTEQGDSAMYLCASSRKGAGEYEQYFGPGTRLTVT.

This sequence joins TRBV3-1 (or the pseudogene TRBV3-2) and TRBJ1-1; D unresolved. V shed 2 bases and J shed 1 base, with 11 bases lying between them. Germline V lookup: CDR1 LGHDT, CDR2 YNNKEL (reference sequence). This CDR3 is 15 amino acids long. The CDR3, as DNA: TGTGCCAGCAGCCAATACGACACTCCGAACACTGAAGCTTTCTTT. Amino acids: CASSQYDTPNTEAFF.

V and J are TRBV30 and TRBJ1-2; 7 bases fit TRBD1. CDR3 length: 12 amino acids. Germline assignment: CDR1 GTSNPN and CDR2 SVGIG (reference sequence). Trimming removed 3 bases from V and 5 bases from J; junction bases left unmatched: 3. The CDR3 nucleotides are TGTGCCTGGAGAGGACAGGTTTATGGCTACACCTTC. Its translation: CAWRGQVYGYTF.

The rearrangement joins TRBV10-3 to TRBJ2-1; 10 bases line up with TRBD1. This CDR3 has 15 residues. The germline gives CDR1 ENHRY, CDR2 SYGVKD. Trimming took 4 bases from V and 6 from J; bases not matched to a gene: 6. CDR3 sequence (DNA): TGTGCCATCAGTGGGACAGGGGGAAGGGGCAATGAGCAGTTCTTC. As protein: CAISGTGGRGNEQFF.

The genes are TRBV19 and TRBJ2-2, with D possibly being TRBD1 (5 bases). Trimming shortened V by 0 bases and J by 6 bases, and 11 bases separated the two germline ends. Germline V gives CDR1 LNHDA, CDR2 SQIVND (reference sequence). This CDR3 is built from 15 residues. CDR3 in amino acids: CASSIEVGVPGELFF. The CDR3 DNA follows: TGTGCCAGTAGTATAGAAGTAGGGGTTCCCGGGGAGCTGTTTTTT.

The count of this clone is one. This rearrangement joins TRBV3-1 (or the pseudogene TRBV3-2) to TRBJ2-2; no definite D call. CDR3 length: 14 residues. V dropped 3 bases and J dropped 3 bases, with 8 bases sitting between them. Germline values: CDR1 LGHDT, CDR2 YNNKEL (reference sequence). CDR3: CASSQIDYTGELFF. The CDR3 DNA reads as TGTGCCAGCAGCCAGATAGATTACACCGGGGAGCTGTTTTTT.

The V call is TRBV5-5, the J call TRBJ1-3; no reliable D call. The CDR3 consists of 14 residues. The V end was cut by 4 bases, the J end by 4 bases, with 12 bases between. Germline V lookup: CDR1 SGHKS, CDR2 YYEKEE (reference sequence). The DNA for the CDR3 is TGTGCCAGCAGCCTCCAGAGGGCCGGAAACACCATATATTTT. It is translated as CASSLQRAGNTIYF. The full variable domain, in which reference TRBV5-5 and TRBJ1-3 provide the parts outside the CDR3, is DAGVTQSPTHLIKTRGQQVTLRCSPISGHKSVSWYQQVLGQGPQFIFQYYEKEERGRGNFPDRFSARQFPNYSSELNVNALLLGDSALYLCASSLQRAGNTIYFGEGSWLTVV.

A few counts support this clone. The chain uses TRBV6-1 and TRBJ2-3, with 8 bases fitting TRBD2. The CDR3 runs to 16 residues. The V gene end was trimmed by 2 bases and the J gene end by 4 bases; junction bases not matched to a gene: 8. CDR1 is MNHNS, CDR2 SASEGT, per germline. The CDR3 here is CASSEIFVGRADTQYF. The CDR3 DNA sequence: TGTGCCAGCAGTGAAATATTCGTCGGGAGGGCAGATACGCAGTATTTT.

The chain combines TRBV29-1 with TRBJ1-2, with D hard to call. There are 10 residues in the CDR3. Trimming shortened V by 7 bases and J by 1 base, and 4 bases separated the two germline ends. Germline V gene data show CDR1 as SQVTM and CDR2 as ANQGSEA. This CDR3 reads CSAYNYGYTF. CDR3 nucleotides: TGCAGCGCTTATAACTATGGCTACACCTTC.

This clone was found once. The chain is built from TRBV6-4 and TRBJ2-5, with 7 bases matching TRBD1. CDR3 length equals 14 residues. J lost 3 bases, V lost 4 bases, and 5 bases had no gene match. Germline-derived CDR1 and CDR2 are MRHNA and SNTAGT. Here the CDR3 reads CASSATGTEETQYF. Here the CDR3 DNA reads TGTGCCAGCAGTGCGACAGGGACGGAAGAGACCCAGTACTTC.